These T cell receptor beta chains were read from a single sample in a study of prognosis after radiotherapy for stage I lung cancer. TCRdb analysed the multiplex PCR reads with MiXCR anew, one entry per CDR3 protein. The table shows tens of thousands of distinct CDR3 sequences, with approximately 25% occurring only once. The source material was PBMCs, sampled before or after stereotactic body radiation therapy (not recorded which). Receptors originate from a donor older than 45 with non-small cell lung cancer. CDR3s include the opening cysteine and the closing phenylalanine or tryptophan. Clone size is given for some rows only: seen once, a few or many times, or a class if the clone is expanded.

clone_size | v_call | cdr3_aa
many | TRBV6-1 | CASSGGSRALLVF
many | TRBV6-5 | CASSWGSIRDRFEQYF
. | TRBV18 | CASSPDGGNTIYF
many | TRBV6-5 | CASSYSIPGGLMNTEAFF
many | TRBV18 | CASSPPLQELYGYTF
many | TRBV28 | CASSSNNQPQHF
many | TRBV18 | CASSPGQEETQYF
many | TRBV11-2 | CASSFGVFNYGYTF
. | TRBV7-6 | CASSLAEVEGEKLFF
. | TRBV29-1 | CSVRCGDSYNEQFF
many | TRBV11-2 | CASSRADKGSTEAFF
. | TRBV27 | CASSLKGSRSGEQYF
many | TRBV20-1 | CSARDKTLGDYGYTF
many | TRBV10-3 | CAISESEGTPMNSPLHF
many | TRBV5-1 | CASSFRDRATDTQYF
many | TRBV6-1 | CASRGGQGNYGYTF
many | TRBV12-3/TRBV12-4 | CASRKGLAGGSSTDTQYF
many | TRBV3-1 | CASSQRGPKRNEQFF
many | TRBV18 | CASSPDRGSLNTEAFF
many | TRBV2 | CATMGGDETQYF
. | TRBV20-1 | CSARQASGGGTKNIQYF
many | TRBV20-1 | CSASGDTNYGYTF
many | TRBV3-1 | CASSPKLAGTGRFF
many | TRBV20-1 | CSARAGGGAENEQFF
many | TRBV3-1 | CASSQGQGAAEAFF
many | TRBV6-1 | CASSLWDYQASDTQYF
many | TRBV6-1 | CASSRPDSGSNEQYF
. | TRBV6-2/TRBV6-3 | CASRGRASGNAIYF
many | TRBV3-1 | CASSQEQGPYEQYF
many | TRBV30 | CAWSAIGGTEAFF
. | TRBV19 | CASSGGDTQQYF
many | TRBV6-2/TRBV6-3 | CASSYSTRGWGFF
. | TRBV6-2/TRBV6-3 | CASRRGTSVNTIYF
many | TRBV7-2 | CASSLDPARTDTQYF
. | TRBV6-1 | CASREALRMNTEAFF
many | TRBV2 | CATATGGETQYF
. | TRBV20-1 | CSARERRDRGLISPLHF
. | TRBV20-1 | CSDRSYGYAF
many | TRBV20-1 | CSAGQGANGYTF
many | TRBV20-1 | CSASISGGAGEQFF
many | TRBV5-1 | CASTPFPGGNQPQHF
many | TRBV12-3/TRBV12-4 | CASTGGGDNLSNQPQHF
many | TRBV15 | CATNPTGAGGELFF
many | TRBV2 | CASARQGFGGTEAFF
. | TRBV11-2 | CASTPQGGAKETKYF
. | TRBV25-1 | CASSPPFGTPTRCEKYF
few | TRBV10-3 | CAISELAGGRETQYF
many | TRBV30 | CAWRRLAGGQETQYF